This TCR beta chain was identified during a study of T cell responses to AZD1222 COVID-19 vaccine. General study findings and limits: CD4 TCRs linked to vaccination spanned spike, dominating at 160-218 and 743-854.

V trimming: 4 bases; J trimming: 10 bases; junction bases outside the gene matches: 2. The CDR3 contains 13 residues. Per germline, CDR1 SEHNR and CDR2 FQNEAQ (reference sequence). Clones were read by immunoSEQ multiplex PCR, and TCRdb kept only the in-frame ones, dropping some. The data hold approximately 170,000 clones, with 85% to 90% observed a single time. With regard to this clone: Its cognate antigen is unknown.

V gene TRBV7-9 combines with J gene TRBJ1-6; TRBD1 matches at 9 bases. The sequence came from an adult in good health. The specimen comprised peripheral blood, sampled on day 0 of AZD1222 vaccination. The CDR3 sequence: CASSWDRDSPLHF. CDR3 coding DNA: TGTGCCAGCAGCTGGGACAGGGACTCACCCCTCCACTTT.